The rows below give T cell receptor beta chains drawn from one sample of a study of cytomegalovirus exposure and HLA in healthy donors. Measured with immunoSEQ multiplex PCR; TCRdb has only the in-frame clones, and not every one. The table records 90,000 to 120,000 clones, 65% to 80% of them present only once. Sample: PBMCs. The receptors shown here come from a male donor in good health and CMV-seronegative. Each CDR3 is given with its conserved first and last residue. A D gene is named only where the DNA matches it firmly. Not all rows give a size; the values are once, few, many and, for expanded clones, a class.

j_gene,abundance,v_gene,d_gene,CDR3aa,CDR3nt
TRBJ1-4,few,TRBV25-1,-,CASSVISGPSREKLFF,TGTGCCAGCAGTGTCATCTCCGGTCCTAGTAGGGAAAAACTGTTTTTT
TRBJ1-5,few,TRBV5-4,TRBD1,CASSSGQSNQPQHF,TGTGCCAGCAGCTCGGGACAGAGCAATCAGCCCCAGCATTTT
TRBJ2-5,-,TRBV4-1,-,CASSPGETQYF,TGCGCCAGCAGCCCCGGAGAGACCCAGTACTTC
TRBJ1-3,-,TRBV30,-,CAWADRSSGNTIYF,TGTGCCTGGGCCGACAGGAGCTCTGGAAACACCATATATTTT
TRBJ2-7,-,TRBV11-3,-,CASSSYDRPYEQYF,TGTGCCAGCAGCAGCTACGACAGACCCTACGAGCAGTACTTC
TRBJ2-7,once,TRBV4-2,-,CASSRATVLEQYF,TGTGCCAGCAGCCGGGCGACAGTTCTTGAGCAGTACTTC
TRBJ2-2,-,TRBV6-5,-,CASSPTSGELFF,TGTGCCAGCAGCCCCACTAGCGGGGAGCTGTTTTTT
TRBJ2-3,-,TRBV19,-,CASRRTSSTTDTQYF,TGTGCCAGCCGTCGGACTTCCTCCACCACAGATACGCAGTATTTT
TRBJ2-3,-,TRBV11-2,TRBD2,CASSTRTSGSPDTQYF,TGTGCCAGCAGCACCCGGACTAGCGGGAGCCCAGATACGCAGTATTTT
TRBJ1-1,-,TRBV6-6,-,CASSPGWVGTEAFF,TGTGCCAGCAGTCCGGGGTGGGTTGGAACTGAAGCTTTCTTT
TRBJ2-7,-,TRBV5-1,TRBD2,CASSASGMGDEQYF,TGCGCCAGCAGCGCTAGCGGGATGGGCGACGAGCAGTACTTC
TRBJ2-7,-,TRBV6-1,TRBD2,CASSGVGAGEREQYF,TGTGCCAGCAGTGGAGTGGGAGCGGGAGAACGCGAGCAGTACTTC
TRBJ2-7,-,TRBV4-1,TRBD1,CASSQGPGQGDREQYF,TGCGCCAGCAGCCAAGGGCCGGGACAGGGTGATCGCGAGCAGTACTTC
TRBJ1-5,-,TRBV6-4,TRBD1,CASSDAGTGTGQPQHF,TGTGCCAGCAGTGACGCCGGGACAGGGACGGGCCAGCCCCAGCATTTT
TRBJ1-2,-,TRBV27,-,CASRNPWGANYGYTF,TGTGCCAGCCGAAACCCTTGGGGCGCTAACTATGGCTACACCTTC
TRBJ1-2,-,TRBV18,-,CASSTTYRAENYGYTF,TGTGCCAGCTCAACCACTTACAGGGCGGAAAACTATGGCTACACCTTC
TRBJ2-3,-,TRBV6-5,-,CASSFAGSTDTQYF,TGTGCCAGCAGTTTCGCGGGGAGCACAGATACGCAGTATTTT
TRBJ1-1,-,TRBV5-1,-,CASSLGATVMNTEAFF,TGCGCCAGCAGCTTGGGGGCGACGGTGATGAACACTGAAGCTTTCTTT
TRBJ2-1,-,TRBV4-1,TRBD2,CASSHTSGSYNEQFF,TGCGCCAGCAGCCATACTAGCGGGAGTTACAATGAGCAGTTCTTC
TRBJ1-1,-,TRBV27,-,CASRKQARVNTEAFF,TGTGCCAGCAGGAAACAGGCCCGTGTAAACACTGAAGCTTTCTTT
TRBJ2-7,-,TRBV14,TRBD1,CASSLSPFDRAEQYF,TGTGCCAGCAGCCTTTCTCCCTTCGACAGGGCGGAGCAGTACTTC
TRBJ2-2,-,TRBV11-2,-,CASSLAGGKNTGELFF,TGTGCCAGCAGCTTAGCGGGCGGGAAAAACACCGGGGAGCTGTTTTTT
TRBJ2-3,few,TRBV7-2,-,CASSLNGGTDTQYF,TGTGCCAGCAGCTTAAACGGGGGCACAGATACGCAGTATTTT
TRBJ2-2,-,TRBV5-1,-,CASSWYMNTGELFF,TGCGCCAGCAGCTGGTACATGAACACCGGGGAGCTGTTTTTT
TRBJ1-5,-,TRBV7-8,-,CASSLGGGESPQHF,TGTGCCAGCAGCTTAGGGGGCGGGGAATCTCCCCAGCATTTT
TRBJ1-2,-,TRBV10-3,-,CAIRLQGSGYTF,TGTGCCATCAGACTACAGGGATCTGGCTACACCTTC
TRBJ1-5,-,TRBV28,TRBD1,CASSLWGTGKGNQPQHF,TGTGCCAGCAGTTTATGGGGGACAGGGAAGGGCAATCAGCCCCAGCATTTT
TRBJ2-2,-,TRBV2,-,CASSPGGTNTGELFF,TGTGCCAGCAGTCCAGGGGGGACGAACACCGGGGAGCTGTTTTTT
TRBJ2-5,-,TRBV28,-,CASSLRATTRETQYF,TGTGCCAGCAGTTTGAGGGCTACAACTAGGGAGACCCAGTACTTC
TRBJ1-5,-,TRBV27,-,CASSWTASNQPQHF,TGTGCCAGCAGTTGGACAGCTAGCAATCAGCCCCAGCATTTT
TRBJ2-5,-,TRBV5-1,-,CASSLAGYQETQYF,TGCGCCAGCAGCTTGGCAGGCTACCAAGAGACCCAGTACTTC
TRBJ2-3,-,TRBV7-9,TRBD2,CASSLLAGGTDTQYF,TGTGCCAGCAGCTTACTAGCGGGAGGAACAGATACGCAGTATTTT
TRBJ2-7,once,TRBV6-1,TRBD2,CASTRTSGNSYEQYF,TGTGCCAGCACCCGGACTAGCGGGAATTCCTACGAGCAGTACTTC
TRBJ2-5,once,TRBV7-9,TRBD2,CASSLVASGVTQYF,TGTGCCAGCAGCTTAGTTGCTAGCGGGGTGACCCAGTACTTC
TRBJ1-1,-,TRBV6-4,-,CASSPSPGEGNTEAFF,TGTGCCAGCAGTCCTTCCCCCGGAGAGGGGAACACTGAAGCTTTCTTT
TRBJ2-7,-,TRBV4-1,-,CASSQLTRSSYEQYF,TGCGCCAGCAGCCAACTCACTAGGAGCTCCTACGAGCAGTACTTC
TRBJ2-1,few,TRBV7-2,TRBD2,CASSPWTSGSSYNEQFF,TGTGCCAGCAGCCCGTGGACTAGCGGGAGCTCCTACAATGAGCAGTTCTTC
TRBJ2-7,-,TRBV5-1,TRBD2,CASSFGLAGPYEQYF,TGCGCCAGCAGCTTCGGACTAGCGGGGCCCTACGAGCAGTACTTC
TRBJ2-1,-,TRBV7-8,TRBD2,CASSATSGRAYEQFF,TGTGCCAGCAGCGCGACTAGCGGGAGGGCCTATGAGCAGTTCTTC
TRBJ2-7,-,TRBV7-9,-,CASCGTRDYEQYF,TGTGCCTCCTGTGGGACAAGGGACTACGAGCAGTACTTC
TRBJ1-3,few,TRBV27,-,CASSSGEGRNTIYF,TGTGCCAGCAGTTCTGGGGAGGGCCGAAACACCATATATTTT
TRBJ2-3,-,TRBV30,-,CAWDIGTDTQYF,TGTGCCTGGGACATTGGCACAGATACGCAGTATTTT
TRBJ1-1,few,TRBV6-1,TRBD1,CASSLRTGPYTEAFF,TGTGCCAGCAGTCTCAGGACAGGACCCTACACTGAAGCTTTCTTT
TRBJ2-7,-,TRBV4-1,TRBD1,CASSREGGGFYEQYF,TGCGCCAGCAGCCGGGAAGGGGGCGGCTTCTACGAGCAGTACTTC
TRBJ2-7,-,TRBV6-5,TRBD1,CASSYSGQGWYEQYF,TGTGCCAGCAGTTACTCGGGACAGGGTTGGTACGAGCAGTACTTC
TRBJ2-4,-,TRBV15,TRBD2,CATSPVTGTSGRGVGKNIQYF,TGTGCCACCAGCCCAGTGACCGGGACTAGCGGGAGGGGCGTGGGCAAAAACATTCAGTACTTC